A selection of T cell receptor beta chains follows, all from one sample in a study of blood T cell repertoires in COVID-19. The assay was immunoSEQ multiplex PCR, and TCRdb's table has in-frame clones only and misses some. The sample has 95,000 to 110,000 clones; roughly four fifths are singletons. Sequencing input: peripheral blood. The source of these receptors is a man in his sixties with acute or convalescent COVID-19. The CDR3 runs from the conserved cysteine through the conserved F or W. Fields, in order: CDR3 protein, V gene, J gene, D gene. A D gene is named only where the DNA matches it firmly.

CDR3 protein: CASSLWNPGQGWITEAFF
V gene: TRBV28
J gene: TRBJ1-1
D gene: TRBD1

CDR3 protein: CASSTPGPFSYEQYF
V gene: TRBV28
J gene: TRBJ2-7
D gene: NA

CDR3 protein: CATSVGGGASDTQYF
V gene: TRBV24-1
J gene: TRBJ2-3
D gene: NA

CDR3 protein: CASSQDSRGADTQYF
V gene: TRBV4-3
J gene: TRBJ2-3
D gene: NA

CDR3 protein: CASSSTDRSSYEQYF
V gene: TRBV7-9
J gene: TRBJ2-7
D gene: NA

CDR3 protein: CASSYSSSGELFF
V gene: TRBV6-2/TRBV6-3
J gene: TRBJ2-2
D gene: NA

CDR3 protein: CAWSVHTSGEETQYF
V gene: TRBV30
J gene: TRBJ2-5
D gene: TRBD2

CDR3 protein: CASSASGLSAYGYTF
V gene: TRBV27
J gene: TRBJ1-2
D gene: NA

CDR3 protein: CASSDGPPTSGKETQYF
V gene: TRBV6-1
J gene: TRBJ2-5
D gene: TRBD2

CDR3 protein: CASSYNYEQYF
V gene: TRBV12-3/TRBV12-4
J gene: TRBJ2-7
D gene: NA

CDR3 protein: CASSQEAGTEAFF
V gene: TRBV3-1/TRBV3-2
J gene: TRBJ1-1
D gene: NA

CDR3 protein: CASSPGRGSSYEQYF
V gene: TRBV18
J gene: TRBJ2-7
D gene: NA

CDR3 protein: CASSYHRTGDYGYTF
V gene: TRBV6-5
J gene: TRBJ1-2
D gene: TRBD1

CDR3 protein: CASSRRGDEQFF
V gene: TRBV18
J gene: TRBJ2-1
D gene: NA

CDR3 protein: CASSFTSGYASEQFF
V gene: TRBV11-2
J gene: TRBJ2-1
D gene: TRBD2

CDR3 protein: CASILGGARSNQPQHF
V gene: TRBV28
J gene: TRBJ1-5
D gene: NA

CDR3 protein: CASSTQVPNEQFF
V gene: TRBV7-3
J gene: TRBJ2-1
D gene: NA

CDR3 protein: CASSPDASGTSTDTQYF
V gene: TRBV18
J gene: TRBJ2-3
D gene: TRBD2

CDR3 protein: CSVFFRAGELFF
V gene: TRBV29-1
J gene: TRBJ2-2
D gene: NA

CDR3 protein: CASSSGQAGAFF
V gene: TRBV5-1
J gene: TRBJ1-1
D gene: TRBD1

CDR3 protein: CASSFGDTEAFF
V gene: TRBV5-1
J gene: TRBJ1-1
D gene: NA

CDR3 protein: CASGLGQGAVYTEAFF
V gene: TRBV12-5
J gene: TRBJ1-1
D gene: TRBD1

CDR3 protein: CASSQDLAGANSPLHF
V gene: TRBV4-3
J gene: TRBJ1-6
D gene: NA

CDR3 protein: CASSLSTTNEKLFF
V gene: TRBV28
J gene: TRBJ1-4
D gene: NA

CDR3 protein: CASSLALAKNIQYF
V gene: TRBV6-5
J gene: TRBJ2-4
D gene: NA

CDR3 protein: CAWSVPGVWQFF
V gene: TRBV30
J gene: TRBJ2-1
D gene: NA

CDR3 protein: CASSQDVSMGGTGRNYGYTF
V gene: TRBV4-3
J gene: TRBJ1-2
D gene: TRBD1

CDR3 protein: CAWSPGLGTQYF
V gene: TRBV30
J gene: TRBJ2-5
D gene: NA

CDR3 protein: CASSLEGGNYEQYF
V gene: TRBV7-9
J gene: TRBJ2-7
D gene: NA

CDR3 protein: CASSVTSGRSTDTQYF
V gene: TRBV6-1
J gene: TRBJ2-3
D gene: TRBD2

CDR3 protein: CATGSHHEQYF
V gene: TRBV12-3/TRBV12-4
J gene: TRBJ2-7
D gene: NA

CDR3 protein: CAISEFRENEQFF
V gene: TRBV10-3
J gene: TRBJ2-1
D gene: NA

CDR3 protein: CATSDTGQGGRNEQFF
V gene: TRBV24-1
J gene: TRBJ2-1
D gene: TRBD1

CDR3 protein: CASSPRTATNEKLFF
V gene: TRBV5-5
J gene: TRBJ1-4
D gene: NA

CDR3 protein: CASSQTGLGYGYTF
V gene: TRBV3-1/TRBV3-2
J gene: TRBJ1-2
D gene: NA

CDR3 protein: CASSLPANYGYTF
V gene: TRBV28
J gene: TRBJ1-2
D gene: NA

CDR3 protein: CASTPQGPSKPNQPQHF
V gene: TRBV19
J gene: TRBJ1-5
D gene: TRBD1

CDR3 protein: CASSLYTGGDNQPQHF
V gene: TRBV7-9
J gene: TRBJ1-5
D gene: TRBD1

CDR3 protein: CASSSGQESSYNSPLHF
V gene: TRBV5-8
J gene: TRBJ1-6
D gene: TRBD1

CDR3 protein: CAISPTSGSSYEQYF
V gene: TRBV10-3
J gene: TRBJ2-7
D gene: TRBD2

CDR3 protein: CASSIGGGGSSYEQYF
V gene: TRBV19
J gene: TRBJ2-7
D gene: NA

CDR3 protein: CSVEEVGDSPGQGQYF
V gene: TRBV29-1
J gene: TRBJ2-7
D gene: TRBD1

CDR3 protein: CASSWAPGDRGGNEQFF
V gene: TRBV5-6
J gene: TRBJ2-1
D gene: TRBD1

CDR3 protein: CAISASTGTSGTDTQYF
V gene: TRBV10-3
J gene: TRBJ2-3
D gene: TRBD2

CDR3 protein: CSASDYWTGLDNNEQFF
V gene: TRBV20-1
J gene: TRBJ2-1
D gene: TRBD2

CDR3 protein: CASSSQFSGNTIYF
V gene: TRBV28
J gene: TRBJ1-3
D gene: NA

CDR3 protein: CASIGTRGVGIQYF
V gene: TRBV28
J gene: TRBJ2-4
D gene: TRBD2

CDR3 protein: CASVNSLAEAFF
V gene: TRBV10-2
J gene: TRBJ1-1
D gene: NA

CDR3 protein: CAISPGQGGGSNQPQHF
V gene: TRBV10-3
J gene: TRBJ1-5
D gene: TRBD1

CDR3 protein: CASSPTGFANTGELFF
V gene: TRBV18
J gene: TRBJ2-2
D gene: NA

CDR3 protein: CAWSFRQGPNEKLFF
V gene: TRBV30
J gene: TRBJ1-4
D gene: TRBD1

CDR3 protein: CASSTTGAGYTF
V gene: TRBV11-3
J gene: TRBJ1-2
D gene: TRBD1

CDR3 protein: CASSSPPGLAYNEQFF
V gene: TRBV7-2
J gene: TRBJ2-1
D gene: TRBD2